These 22 T cell receptor beta chains were sequenced from one sample in a study of T cell clones after liver transplantation. The data were produced by immunoSEQ multiplex PCR, yet TCRdb's version contains in-frame clones alone and is incomplete. The data contain over 50,000 clones, around 85% of them singletons. The sample consisted of CD4+ T cells from blood, taken before liver transplant. These receptor sequences come from a human donor who received a liver transplant.

In its sample, this clone ranks as medium-sized (0.01 to 0.1%). V gene TRBV21-1 combines with J gene TRBJ2-7. TRBV21-1 is recorded as a pseudogene. This CDR3 region has 11 residues. CDR3 DNA sequence: TGTGCCAGTCCGGGGCCCTACGAGCAGTACTTC. Protein product: CASPGPYEQYF.

V usage is TRBV4-1 and J usage is TRBJ1-4; D remains ambiguous. The V end lost 1 base, the J end lost 4 bases, and 13 bases lay between the germline ends. Germline V gives CDR1 MGHRA, CDR2 YSYEKL. This CDR3 spans 16 amino acids. The CDR3 DNA follows: TGCGCCAGCAGCCAAGGGGGTCGTCCGATTAATGAAAAACTGTTTTTT. Translating gives CASSQGGRPINEKLFF.

This clone occurred a few times. The chain uses TRBV6-5 and TRBJ2-3, with D tentatively TRBD1 (5 bases). The CDR3 covers 15 residues. CDR1 is MNHEY, CDR2 SVGAGI, per germline. The V end was cut by 2 bases, the J end by 0 bases, with 9 bases between. The CDR3 nucleotides read TGTGCCAGCAGTTACCCCTCAGGGAGCACAGATACGCAGTATTTT. This gives the protein CASSYPSGSTDTQYF.

This clone was seen more than once but under ten times. The chain is built from TRBV12-2 and TRBJ1-4; TRBD1, the table's D call, was not compared with the DNA. TRBV12-2 is a pseudogene locus. The CDR3 covers 13 residues. The CDR3 DNA reads TGTGCAAGTCGTATGACAGGGGCAGGGAAACTGTTTTTT. This translates into CASRMTGAGKLFF.

The chain uses TRBV30 and TRBJ2-6, with TRBD1 as a possible D gene (7 bases). The V end was cut by 1 base, the J end by 2 bases, with 9 bases between. The CDR3 loop spans 15 amino acids. Looked up from germline, CDR1 is GTSNPN and CDR2 is SVGIG (reference sequence). CDR3 nucleotides: TGTGCCTGGAGTGGCGGGACAGCTGGGGCCAACGTCCTGACTTTC. Translation gives CAWSGGTAGANVLTF.

J is TRBJ2-7 and V is TRBV30, with D perhaps assigned TRBD1 or TRBD2 (6 bases each). V dropped 3 bases and J dropped 9 bases, with 12 bases sitting between them. The CDR3 is made up of 11 amino acids. Germline CDR1 and CDR2: GTSNPN and SVGIG (reference sequence). CDR3 coding DNA: TGTGCCTGGAGGAGGGGGGCGGGGCAGTACTTC. Protein sequence: CAWRRGAGQYF.

V gene TRBV13 combines with J gene TRBJ2-3, with D possibly TRBD2 on 6 matching bases. The germline V gene has CDR1 PRHDT and CDR2 FYEKMQ (reference sequence). The CDR3 consists of 14 residues. Between the trimmed V and J ends, which lost 5 bases and 1 base, there was a span of 10 bases. CDR3 amino acids: CASSQASGTDTQYF. DNA for the CDR3: TGTGCCAGCAGCCAAGCTAGCGGCACAGATACGCAGTATTTT.

V and J are TRBV28 and TRBJ1-2; 7 bases agree with TRBD1. The germline gives CDR1 MDHEN, CDR2 SYDVKM. J was trimmed by 8 bases and V by 6 bases; bases with no gene match: 3. The length of the CDR3 is 11 residues. The CDR3 DNA reads as TGTGCCAGCAGGGGACAGCTAGGCTACACCTTC. It translates to CASRGQLGYTF.

The V and J genes are TRBV6-1 and TRBJ2-7; 10 bases map to TRBD2. This CDR3 spans 14 amino acids. V was pared by 9 bases and J by 5 bases, with 10 bases of the junction left unmatched. CDR1 and CDR2 (germline): MNHNS, SASEGT. The CDR3 loop reads CARDGPGLADEQYF. The CDR3 DNA is TGTGCCAGAGACGGCCCCGGACTAGCGGACGAGCAGTACTTC.

The gene calls are TRBV2 and TRBJ2-1, with 13 bases identical to TRBD2. This CDR3 has 14 amino acids. V shed 3 bases and J 13 bases; nucleotides not matched to a gene: 6. Germline-derived CDR1 and CDR2 are SNHLY and FYNNEI. CDR3 coding DNA: TGTGCCAGCAGTGAGATCGGGACTAGCGGGGTTCAGTTCTTC. The encoded protein is CASSEIGTSGVQFF.

The V and J genes are TRBV2 and TRBJ2-6; perhaps TRBD2 as D (5 bases). This CDR3 is 16 amino acids long. The V and J ends lost 9 bases and 2 bases respectively, with 17 bases between them. Germline values: CDR1 SNHLY, CDR2 FYNNEI. CDR3 in DNA: TGTGCCAGTAAGCCGGACTTGACCACTGGGGCCAACGTCCTGACTTTC. As protein: CASKPDLTTGANVLTF.

The CDR3 DNA reads TGCGCCAGCAGCCAAAAGCATTTGGAGCAGCCCCAGCATTTT. It yields the protein CASSQKHLEQPQHF. The chain recombines TRBV4-3 with TRBJ1-5; D uncertain. Trimming cost V 2 bases and J 7 bases, with 12 bases left between them. The germline V gene encodes CDR1 LGHNA and CDR2 YSLEER. This CDR3 contains 14 residues.

The chain recombines TRBV19 with TRBJ2-2, with D possibly being TRBD1 or TRBD2 (5 bases each). The CDR3 is 13 residues long. Trimming removed 6 bases at V and 9 bases at J, with 14 bases between. Per the germline V gene, CDR1 is LNHDA and CDR2 is SQIVND (reference sequence). As DNA, the CDR3 is TGTGCCAGTAGAACCAAGGGGACCCGGGAGCTGTTTTTT. It specifies CASRTKGTRELFF.

The rearrangement uses TRBV30 and TRBJ1-2; 8 nucleotides agree with TRBD1. The germline CDR1 and CDR2 sequences are GTSNPN and SVGIG (reference sequence). The CDR3 is 13 residues long. Trimming removed 2 bases from V and 12 bases from J; junction bases left unmatched: 11. The CDR3 reads CAWSTGQGGQDTF. CDR3 coding DNA: TGTGCCTGGAGTACAGGACAGGGAGGACAGGACACCTTC. Full variable domain (remainder filled in from reference TRBV30 and TRBJ1-2): SQTIHQWPATLVQPVGSPLSLECTVEGTSNPNLYWYRQAAGRGLQLLFYSVGIGQISSEVPQNLSASRPQDRQFILSSKKLLLSDSGFYLCAWSTGQGGQDTFGSGTRLTVV.

The rearrangement uses TRBV19 and TRBJ2-3, with D tentatively TRBD1 or TRBD2 (6 bases each). Germline V gene sequence: CDR1 LNHDA, CDR2 SQIVND (reference sequence). V lost 7 bases and J 2 bases, leaving 16 bases between the germline ends. There are 15 residues in the CDR3. The CDR3 sequence: CASTVQGTPTDTQYF. CDR3 DNA sequence: TGTGCCAGTACAGTTCAGGGGACTCCCACAGATACGCAGTATTTT.

Comments on this clone: Other DNA sequences in the same sample also yield this CDR3. The gene calls are TRBV7-9 and TRBJ1-4, with D tentatively TRBD1 (5 bases). The germline gives CDR1 SEHNR, CDR2 FQNEAQ (reference sequence). The CDR3 has 14 residues. V lost 2 bases and J 4 bases, leaving 8 bases between the germline ends. The CDR3 DNA reads TGTGCCAGCAGCTTAACGCAGGGTAATGAAAAACTGTTTTTT. This codes for CASSLTQGNEKLFF.

This clone has more than one count but fewer than ten. The chain employs TRBV7-6 and TRBJ2-5; the D gene is possibly TRBD2 (6 bases). CDR1 is SGHVS, CDR2 FNYEAQ, per germline. This CDR3 is 15 amino acids long. V lost 1 base and J 4 bases, leaving 13 bases between the germline ends. The CDR3 DNA follows: TGTGCCAGCAGCTTAGGGCTAGCGAGTAGAGAGACCCAGTACTTC. The encoded protein is CASSLGLASRETQYF.

The rearrangement links TRBV18 to TRBJ2-3, with 7 positions matching TRBD1. CDR1 is KGHSH and CDR2 is LQKENI in the germline V gene. J was trimmed by 2 bases and V by 4 bases; bases with no gene match: 3. CDR3 length: 14 amino acids. For the CDR3, the DNA is TGTGCCAGCTCACTGGGACAGTCCACAGATACGCAGTATTTT. Translating it yields CASSLGQSTDTQYF.

The chain is built from TRBV5-1 and TRBJ2-3, with TRBD1 as a possible D gene (5 bases). Per germline, CDR1 SGHRS and CDR2 YFSETQ. The V gene lost 2 bases and the J gene lost 3 bases, with 10 bases spanning the gap. The CDR3 totals 14 residues. CDR3 bases: TGCGCCAGCAGCTTCGACAGTTTAACAGATACGCAGTATTTT. The encoded protein is CASSFDSLTDTQYF.

V and J are TRBV6-5 and TRBJ1-2, with 9 positions matching TRBD1. Looked up from germline, CDR1 is MNHEY and CDR2 is SVGAGI. Losses at the gene ends were 9 bases for V and 6 bases for J; bases not matched to a gene: 11. This CDR3 contains 14 residues. The chain's CDR3 is CASNTGTGINGYTF. In DNA, the CDR3 is TGTGCCAGTAACACCGGGACAGGGATCAATGGCTACACCTTC.

V usage is TRBV7-2 and J usage is TRBJ2-1; 12 nucleotides line up with TRBD2. The CDR3 totals 19 residues. Trimming at V came to 5 bases and at J to 6 bases, leaving 17 bases not matched to a gene. The germline V gene encodes CDR1 SGHTA and CDR2 FQGNSA. In nucleotides, the CDR3 is TGTGCCAGCAGCCCTCGGCACTCTAGCGGGGGGGCCCGGATCAATGAGCAGTTCTTC. Its translation is CASSPRHSSGGARINEQFF.

This clone was picked up a small number of times. The chain combines TRBV18 with TRBJ1-2; D remains ambiguous. The CDR3 spans 15 residues. Germline values: CDR1 KGHSH, CDR2 LQKENI. The germline V and J ends were trimmed by 3 bases and 4 bases, with 15 bases remaining between them. CDR3 DNA: TGTGCCAGCTCACCGACGAATCCGAAAATCTATGGCTACACCTTC. It encodes CASSPTNPKIYGYTF.